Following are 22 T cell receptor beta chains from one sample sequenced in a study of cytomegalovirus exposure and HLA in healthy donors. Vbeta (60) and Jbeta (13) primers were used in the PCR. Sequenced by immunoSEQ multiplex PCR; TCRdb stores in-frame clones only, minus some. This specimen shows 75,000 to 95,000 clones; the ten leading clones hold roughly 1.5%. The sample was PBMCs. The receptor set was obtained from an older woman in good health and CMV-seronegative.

DNA of the CDR3: TGCGCCAGCAGCCAATCGACAGGAACTAATGAAAAACTGTTTTTT. Protein: CASSQSTGTNEKLFF. The chain couples TRBV5-1 to TRBJ1-4; the D gene is possibly TRBD1 (6 bases). The CDR3 totals 15 residues. Trimming cost V 4 bases and J 1 base, with 11 bases left between them. The germline gives CDR1 SGHRS, CDR2 YFSETQ.

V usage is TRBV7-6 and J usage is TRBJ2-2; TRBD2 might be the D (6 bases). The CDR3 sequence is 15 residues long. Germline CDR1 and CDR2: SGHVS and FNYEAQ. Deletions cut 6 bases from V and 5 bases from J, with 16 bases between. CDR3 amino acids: CASSLTGEATGELFF. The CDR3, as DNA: TGTGCCAGCAGTCTAACTGGGGAGGCGACCGGGGAGCTGTTTTTT.

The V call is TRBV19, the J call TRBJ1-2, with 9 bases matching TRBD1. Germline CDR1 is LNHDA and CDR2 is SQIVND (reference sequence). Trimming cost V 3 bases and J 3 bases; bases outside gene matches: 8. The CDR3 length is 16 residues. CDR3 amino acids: CASSMAGTGNYYGYTF. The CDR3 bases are TGTGCCAGTAGTATGGCCGGGACAGGGAATTACTATGGCTACACCTTC.

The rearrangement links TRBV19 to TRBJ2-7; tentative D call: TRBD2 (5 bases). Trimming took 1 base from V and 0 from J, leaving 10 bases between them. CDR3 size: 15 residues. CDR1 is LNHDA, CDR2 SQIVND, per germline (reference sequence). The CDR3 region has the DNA TGTGCCAGTAGTATAGGAGCCGGGGACTCCTACGAGCAGTACTTC. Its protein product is CASSIGAGDSYEQYF.

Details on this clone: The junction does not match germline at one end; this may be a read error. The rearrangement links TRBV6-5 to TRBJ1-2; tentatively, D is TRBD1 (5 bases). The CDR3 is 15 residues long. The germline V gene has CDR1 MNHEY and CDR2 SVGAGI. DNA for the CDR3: TGTGCCAGCACCCTGATAGGGGCAGGGCGTTATGACTACACCTTC. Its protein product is CASTLIGAGRYDYTF.

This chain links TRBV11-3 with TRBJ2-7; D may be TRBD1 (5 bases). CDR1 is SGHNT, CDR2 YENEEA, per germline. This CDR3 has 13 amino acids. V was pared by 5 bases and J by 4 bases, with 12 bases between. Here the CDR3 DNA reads TGTGCCAGCAGCAATAATCAGGGTTACGAGCAGTACTTC. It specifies CASSNNQGYEQYF. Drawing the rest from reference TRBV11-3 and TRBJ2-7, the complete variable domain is EAGVVQSPRYKIIEKKQPVAFWCNPISGHNTLYWYLQNLGQGPELLIRYENEEAVDDSQLPKDRFSAERLKGVDSTLKIQPAELGDSAVYLCASSNNQGYEQYFGPGTRLTVT.

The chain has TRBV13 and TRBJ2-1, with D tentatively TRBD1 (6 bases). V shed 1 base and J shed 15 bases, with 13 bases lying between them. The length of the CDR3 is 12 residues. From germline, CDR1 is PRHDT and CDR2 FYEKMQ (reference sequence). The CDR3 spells CASSLVGGAAFF. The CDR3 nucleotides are TGTGCCAGCAGCTTAGTAGGGGGAGCGGCGTTCTTC.

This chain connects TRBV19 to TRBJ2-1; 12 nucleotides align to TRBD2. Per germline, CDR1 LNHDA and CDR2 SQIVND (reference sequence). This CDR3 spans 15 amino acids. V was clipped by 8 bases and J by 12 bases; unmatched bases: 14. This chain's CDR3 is CASHSPRTSGKAQFF. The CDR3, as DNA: TGTGCCAGTCACTCTCCAAGGACTAGCGGGAAGGCGCAGTTCTTC.

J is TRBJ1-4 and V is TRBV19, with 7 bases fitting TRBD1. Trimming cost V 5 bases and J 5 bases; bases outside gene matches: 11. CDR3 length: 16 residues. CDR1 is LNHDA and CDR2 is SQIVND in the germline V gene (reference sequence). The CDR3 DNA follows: TGTGCCAGTAGTTCCTCCCGGACAGGTTTAAATGAAAAACTGTTTTTT. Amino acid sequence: CASSSSRTGLNEKLFF.

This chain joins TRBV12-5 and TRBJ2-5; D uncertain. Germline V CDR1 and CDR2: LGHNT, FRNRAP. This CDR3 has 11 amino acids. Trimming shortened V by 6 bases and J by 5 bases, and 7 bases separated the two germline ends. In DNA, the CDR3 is TGTGCTAGTGGCCTCGAGGAGACCCAGTACTTC. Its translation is CASGLEETQYF.

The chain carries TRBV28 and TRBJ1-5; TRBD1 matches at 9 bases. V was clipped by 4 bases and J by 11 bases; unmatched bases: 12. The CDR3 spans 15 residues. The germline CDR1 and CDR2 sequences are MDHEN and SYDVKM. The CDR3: CASSSPGQGSKAQHF. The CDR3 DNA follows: TGTGCCAGCAGTTCCCCCGGACAGGGGTCGAAGGCCCAGCATTTT.

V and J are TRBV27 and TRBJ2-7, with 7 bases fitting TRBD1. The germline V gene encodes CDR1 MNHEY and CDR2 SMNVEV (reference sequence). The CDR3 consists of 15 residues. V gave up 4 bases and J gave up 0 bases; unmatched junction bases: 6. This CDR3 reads CASSSLGQSSYEQYF. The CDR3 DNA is TGTGCCAGCAGTTCTCTGGGACAGTCCTCCTACGAGCAGTACTTC.

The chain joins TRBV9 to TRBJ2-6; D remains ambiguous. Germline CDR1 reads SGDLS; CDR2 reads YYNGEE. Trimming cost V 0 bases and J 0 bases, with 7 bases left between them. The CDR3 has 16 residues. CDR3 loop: CASSVVLPSGANVLTF. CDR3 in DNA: TGTGCCAGCAGCGTAGTTCTCCCCTCTGGGGCCAACGTCCTGACTTTC.

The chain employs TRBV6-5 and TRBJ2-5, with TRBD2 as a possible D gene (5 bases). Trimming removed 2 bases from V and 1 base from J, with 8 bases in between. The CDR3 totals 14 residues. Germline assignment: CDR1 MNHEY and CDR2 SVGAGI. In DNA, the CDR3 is TGTGCCAGCAGTTACGAAGCGGTCCAAGAGACCCAGTACTTC. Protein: CASSYEAVQETQYF.

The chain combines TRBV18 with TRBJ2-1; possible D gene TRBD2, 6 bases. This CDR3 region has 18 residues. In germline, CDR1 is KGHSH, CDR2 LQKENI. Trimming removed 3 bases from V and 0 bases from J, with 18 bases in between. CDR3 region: CASSPVGGGASSYNEQFF. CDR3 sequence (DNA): TGTGCCAGCTCACCCGTCGGCGGCGGGGCCAGCTCCTACAATGAGCAGTTCTTC.

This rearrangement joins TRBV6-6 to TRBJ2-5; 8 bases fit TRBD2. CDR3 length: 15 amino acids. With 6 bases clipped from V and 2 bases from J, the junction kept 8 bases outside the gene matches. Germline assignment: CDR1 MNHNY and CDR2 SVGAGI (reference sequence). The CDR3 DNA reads TGTGCCAGCAGCCGCCCCGGGGGGGGACAAGAGACCCAGTACTTC. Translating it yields CASSRPGGGQETQYF.

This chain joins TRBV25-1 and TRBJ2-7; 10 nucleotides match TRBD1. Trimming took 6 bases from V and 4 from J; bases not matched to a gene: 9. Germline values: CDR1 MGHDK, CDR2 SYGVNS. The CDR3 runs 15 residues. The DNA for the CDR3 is TGTGCCAGCAGCGTTACGGACAGGGGGTTTTACGAGCAGTACTTC. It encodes CASSVTDRGFYEQYF.

DNA of the CDR3: TGTGCCAGTAGTCAACCGGGACAGGGGGCTGAAGCTTTCTTT. Translation: CASSQPGQGAEAFF. V usage is TRBV19 and J usage is TRBJ1-1, with 11 bases lining up with TRBD1. The CDR3 contains 14 residues. Unmatched junction bases numbered 5, after V lost 5 bases and J lost 6 bases. Looked up from germline, CDR1 is LNHDA and CDR2 is SQIVND (reference sequence).

The CDR3 region is CAWARFSTDTQYF. As DNA, the CDR3 is TGTGCCTGGGCGCGTTTCAGCACAGATACGCAGTATTTT. This chain links TRBV30 with TRBJ2-3; D not resolved. Trimming pared 5 bases from V and 0 bases from J, leaving 9 bases between. CDR1 is GTSNPN and CDR2 is SVGIG in the germline V gene (reference sequence). This CDR3 comprises 13 residues.

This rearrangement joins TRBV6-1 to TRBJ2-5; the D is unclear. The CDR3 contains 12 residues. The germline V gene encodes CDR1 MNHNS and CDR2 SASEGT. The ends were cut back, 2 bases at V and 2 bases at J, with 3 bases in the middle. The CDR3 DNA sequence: TGTGCCAGCAGTGAATCACAAGAGACCCAGTACTTC. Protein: CASSESQETQYF.

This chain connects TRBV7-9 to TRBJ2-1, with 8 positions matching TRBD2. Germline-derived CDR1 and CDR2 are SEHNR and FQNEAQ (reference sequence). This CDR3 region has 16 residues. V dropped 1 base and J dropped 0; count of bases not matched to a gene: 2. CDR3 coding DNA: TGTGCCAGCAGCTTAGTTAGCGGGACCTCCTACAATGAGCAGTTCTTC. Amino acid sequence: CASSLVSGTSYNEQFF.

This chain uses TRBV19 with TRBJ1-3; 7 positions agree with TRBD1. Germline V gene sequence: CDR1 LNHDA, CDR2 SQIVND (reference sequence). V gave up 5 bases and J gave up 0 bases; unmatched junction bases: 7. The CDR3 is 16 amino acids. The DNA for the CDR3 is TGTGCCAGTAGTCGCCGAGGGGGCTCCTCTGGAAACACCATATATTTT. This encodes CASSRRGGSSGNTIYF.